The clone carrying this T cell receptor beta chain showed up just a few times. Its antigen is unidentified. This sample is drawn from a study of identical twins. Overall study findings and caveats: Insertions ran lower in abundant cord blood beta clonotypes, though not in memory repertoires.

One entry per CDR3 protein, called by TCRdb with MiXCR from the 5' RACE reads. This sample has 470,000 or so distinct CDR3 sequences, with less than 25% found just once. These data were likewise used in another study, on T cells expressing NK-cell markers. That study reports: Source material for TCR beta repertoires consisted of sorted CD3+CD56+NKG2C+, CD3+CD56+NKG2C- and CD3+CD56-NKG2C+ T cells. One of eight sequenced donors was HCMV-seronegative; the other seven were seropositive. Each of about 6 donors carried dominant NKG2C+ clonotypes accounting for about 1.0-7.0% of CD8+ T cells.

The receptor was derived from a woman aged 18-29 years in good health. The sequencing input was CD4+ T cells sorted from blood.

CDR3 nucleotides: TGCAGCGTGAAGGGATGGCCACTTTCGTCGAACACTGAAGCTTTCTTT. Translation: CSVKGWPLSSNTEAFF. The chain employs TRBV29-1 and TRBJ1-1; D unclear. Trimming stripped 6 bases from V and 1 base from J, with 21 bases between. The germline CDR1 and CDR2 sequences are SQVTM and ANQGSEA. This CDR3 region has 16 residues.